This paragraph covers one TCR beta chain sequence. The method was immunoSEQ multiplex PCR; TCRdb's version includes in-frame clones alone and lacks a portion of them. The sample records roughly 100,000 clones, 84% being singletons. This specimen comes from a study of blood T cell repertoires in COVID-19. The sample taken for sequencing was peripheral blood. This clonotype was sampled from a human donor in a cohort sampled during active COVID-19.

CDR3 protein: CASSLYQGNSPLHF. The CDR3 DNA reads as TGTGCCAGCAGCTTATATCAGGGGAATTCACCCCTCCACTTT. V and J are TRBV7-9 and TRBJ1-6, with D maybe TRBD1 (6 bases). V lost 2 bases, J lost 7 bases, and 9 bases lay in between. Germline CDR1 reads SEHNR; CDR2 reads FQNEAQ (reference sequence). The CDR3 contains 14 residues.